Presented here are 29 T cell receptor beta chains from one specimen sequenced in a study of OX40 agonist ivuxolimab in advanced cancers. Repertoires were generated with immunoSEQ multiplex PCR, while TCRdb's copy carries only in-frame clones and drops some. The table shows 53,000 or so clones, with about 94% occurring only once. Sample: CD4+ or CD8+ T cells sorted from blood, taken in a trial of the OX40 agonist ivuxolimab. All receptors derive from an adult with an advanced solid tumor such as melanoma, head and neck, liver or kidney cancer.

The CDR3 DNA reads TGTGCCAGCAGTTTACGAGCGGGAGGGTGGGTTCCAGGCACAGATACGCAGTATTTT. Translating gives CASSLRAGGWVPGTDTQYF. The chain joins TRBV27 to TRBJ2-3; 10 bases line up with TRBD2. Trimming removed 2 bases from V and 1 base from J; junction bases left unmatched: 12. This CDR3 is 19 amino acids long. Germline values: CDR1 MNHEY, CDR2 SMNVEV (reference sequence).

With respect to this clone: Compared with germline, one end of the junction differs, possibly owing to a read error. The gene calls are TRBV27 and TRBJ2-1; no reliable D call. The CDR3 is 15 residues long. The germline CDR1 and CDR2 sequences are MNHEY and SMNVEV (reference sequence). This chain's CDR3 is CASSISINFYNEQFF. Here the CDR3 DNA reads TGTGCCAGCAGTATATCCATCAATTTTTACAATGAGCAGTTCTTC.

CDR3 nucleotides: TGTGCCAGCAGCGTCAACCGGGACAGGCTCTCCTACGAGCAGTACTTC. This sequence encodes CASSVNRDRLSYEQYF. The chain carries TRBV11-2 and TRBJ2-7, with 8 bases identical to TRBD1. Trimming cost V 5 bases and J 0 bases; bases outside gene matches: 9. The CDR3 has 16 residues. CDR1 and CDR2 from the germline V gene are SGHAT and FQNNGV. Using reference TRBV11-2 and TRBJ2-7 for the parts outside the CDR3, the full variable domain is EAGVAQSPRYKIIEKRQSVAFWCNPISGHATLYWYQQILGQGPKLLIQFQNNGVVDDSQLPKDRFSAERLKGVDSTLKIQPAKLEDSAVYLCASSVNRDRLSYEQYFGPGTRLTVT.

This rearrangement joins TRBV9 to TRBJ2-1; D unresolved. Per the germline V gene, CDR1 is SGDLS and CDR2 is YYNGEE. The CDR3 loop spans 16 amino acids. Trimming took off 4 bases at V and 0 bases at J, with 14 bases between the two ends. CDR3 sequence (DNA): TGTGCCAGCAGCCCCCCGGCAGCGAGCTCCTACAATGAGCAGTTCTTC. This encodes CASSPPAASSYNEQFF.

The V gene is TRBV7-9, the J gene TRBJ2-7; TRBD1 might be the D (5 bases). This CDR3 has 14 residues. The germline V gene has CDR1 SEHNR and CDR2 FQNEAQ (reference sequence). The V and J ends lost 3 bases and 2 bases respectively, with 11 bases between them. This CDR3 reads CASSLEMTAYEQYF. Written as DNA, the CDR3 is TGTGCCAGCAGCTTGGAGATGACAGCCTACGAGCAGTACTTC.

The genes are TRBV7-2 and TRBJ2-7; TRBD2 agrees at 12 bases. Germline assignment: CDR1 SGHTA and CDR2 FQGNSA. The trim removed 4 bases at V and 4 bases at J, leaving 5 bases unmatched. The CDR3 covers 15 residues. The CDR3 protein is CASSWTSGTTYEQYF. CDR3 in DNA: TGTGCCAGCAGCTGGACTAGCGGGACTACATACGAGCAGTACTTC.

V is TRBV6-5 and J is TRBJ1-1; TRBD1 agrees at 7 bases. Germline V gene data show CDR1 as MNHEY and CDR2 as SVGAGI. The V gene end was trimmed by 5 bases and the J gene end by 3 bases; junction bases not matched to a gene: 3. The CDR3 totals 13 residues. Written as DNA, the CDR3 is TGTGCCAGCAGTGGACAGGATGACACTGAAGCTTTCTTT. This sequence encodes CASSGQDDTEAFF.

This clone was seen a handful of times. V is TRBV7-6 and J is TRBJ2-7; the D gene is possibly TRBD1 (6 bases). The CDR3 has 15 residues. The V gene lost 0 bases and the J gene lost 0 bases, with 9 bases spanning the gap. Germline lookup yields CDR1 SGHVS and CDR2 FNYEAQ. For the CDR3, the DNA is TGTGCCAGCAGCTTAGCGCCAGGGGCCTCCTACGAGCAGTACTTC. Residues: CASSLAPGASYEQYF. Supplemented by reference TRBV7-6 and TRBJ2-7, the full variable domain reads GAGVSQSPRYKVTKRGQDVALRCDPISGHVSLYWYRQALGQGPEFLTYFNYEAQQDKSGLPNDRFSAERPEGSISTLTIQRTEQRDSAMYRCASSLAPGASYEQYFGPGTRLTVT.

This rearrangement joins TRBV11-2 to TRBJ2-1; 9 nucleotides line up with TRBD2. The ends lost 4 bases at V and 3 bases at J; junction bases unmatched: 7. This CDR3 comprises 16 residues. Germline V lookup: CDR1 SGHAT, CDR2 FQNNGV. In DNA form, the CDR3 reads TGTGCCAGCAGCTCGCGGGCGGGAGGGTACTACAATGAGCAGTTCTTC. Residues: CASSSRAGGYYNEQFF.

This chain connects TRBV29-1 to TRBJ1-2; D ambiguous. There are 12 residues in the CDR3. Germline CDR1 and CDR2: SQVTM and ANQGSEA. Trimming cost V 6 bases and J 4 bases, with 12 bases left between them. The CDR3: CSVSRGSYGYTF. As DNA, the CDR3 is TGCAGCGTCTCCCGAGGTAGCTATGGCTACACCTTC.

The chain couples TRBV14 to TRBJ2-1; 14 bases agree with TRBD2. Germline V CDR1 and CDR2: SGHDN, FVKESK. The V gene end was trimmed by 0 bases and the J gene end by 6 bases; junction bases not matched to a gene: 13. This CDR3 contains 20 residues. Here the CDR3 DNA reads TGTGCCAGCAGCCAAGATTACGGACGGGGGACTAGCGGGAGAGTCAATGAGCAGTTCTTC. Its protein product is CASSQDYGRGTSGRVNEQFF.

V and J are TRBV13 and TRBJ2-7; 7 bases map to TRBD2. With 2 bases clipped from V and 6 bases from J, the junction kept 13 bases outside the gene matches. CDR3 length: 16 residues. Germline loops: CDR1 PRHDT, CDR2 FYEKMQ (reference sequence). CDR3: CASSLSPSGSSREQYF. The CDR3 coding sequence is TGTGCCAGCAGCTTATCCCCTAGCGGAAGTTCCCGCGAGCAGTACTTC.

This chain's CDR3 is CASFGGDYNEQFF. CDR3 coding DNA: TGTGCCAGCTTCGGGGGGGACTACAATGAGCAGTTCTTC. The rearrangement uses TRBV13 and TRBJ2-1; 8 positions match TRBD2. Germline values: CDR1 PRHDT, CDR2 FYEKMQ (reference sequence). The CDR3 contains 13 residues. V shed 8 bases, J shed 3 bases, and the junction held 3 bases outside the gene matches. The full variable domain, rest sourced from reference TRBV13 and TRBJ2-1, is AAGVIQSPRHLIKEKRETATLKCYPIPRHDTVYWYQQGPGQDPQFLISFYEKMQSDKGSIPDRFSAQQFSDYHSELNMSSLELGDSALYFCASFGGDYNEQFFGPGTRLTVL.

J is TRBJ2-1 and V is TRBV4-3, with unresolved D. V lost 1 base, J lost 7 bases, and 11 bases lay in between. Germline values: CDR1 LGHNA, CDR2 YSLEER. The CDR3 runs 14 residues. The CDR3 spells CASSQVSLGNEQFF. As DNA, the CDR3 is TGCGCCAGCAGCCAAGTTTCCCTGGGGAATGAGCAGTTCTTC.

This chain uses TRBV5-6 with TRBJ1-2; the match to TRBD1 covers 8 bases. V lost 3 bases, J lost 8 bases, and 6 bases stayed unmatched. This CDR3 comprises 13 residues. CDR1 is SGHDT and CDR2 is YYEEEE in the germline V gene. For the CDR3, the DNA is TGTGCCAGCAGCTCCCTGACAGGGGTCGGCTACACCTTC. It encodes CASSSLTGVGYTF.

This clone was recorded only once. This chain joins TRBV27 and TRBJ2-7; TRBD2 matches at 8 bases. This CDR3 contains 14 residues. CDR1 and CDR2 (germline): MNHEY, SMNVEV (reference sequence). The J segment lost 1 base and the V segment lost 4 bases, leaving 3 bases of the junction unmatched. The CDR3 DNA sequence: TGTGCCAGCAGTTACGCGGGAGGTTCCTACGAGCAGTACTTC. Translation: CASSYAGGSYEQYF.

The CDR3 DNA reads TGTGCCAGCAGCTTTAACGCCTACGAGCAGTACTTC. It is translated as CASSFNAYEQYF. V is TRBV11-2 and J is TRBJ2-7, with D unresolved. Trimming shortened V by 3 bases and J by 2 bases, and 5 bases separated the two germline ends. Per germline, CDR1 SGHAT and CDR2 FQNNGV. This CDR3 spans 12 amino acids.

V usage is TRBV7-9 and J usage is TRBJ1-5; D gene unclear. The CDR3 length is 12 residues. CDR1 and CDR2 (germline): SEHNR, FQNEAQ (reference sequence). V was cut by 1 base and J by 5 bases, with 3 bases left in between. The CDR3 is CASSLGDQPQHF. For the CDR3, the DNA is TGTGCCAGCAGCTTAGGGGATCAGCCCCAGCATTTT.

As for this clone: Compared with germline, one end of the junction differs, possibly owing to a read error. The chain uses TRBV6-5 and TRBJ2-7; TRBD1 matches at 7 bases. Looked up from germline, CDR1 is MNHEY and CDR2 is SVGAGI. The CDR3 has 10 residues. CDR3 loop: CASRTDRYHF. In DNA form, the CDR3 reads TGTGCCAGCAGAACGGACAGGTACCACTTC.

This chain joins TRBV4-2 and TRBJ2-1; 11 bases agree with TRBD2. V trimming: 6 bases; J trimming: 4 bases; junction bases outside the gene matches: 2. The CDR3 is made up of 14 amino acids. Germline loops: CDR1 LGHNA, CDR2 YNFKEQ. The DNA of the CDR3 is TGTGCCAGCAGACGACTAGCGGGATACAATGAGCAGTTCTTC. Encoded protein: CASRRLAGYNEQFF.

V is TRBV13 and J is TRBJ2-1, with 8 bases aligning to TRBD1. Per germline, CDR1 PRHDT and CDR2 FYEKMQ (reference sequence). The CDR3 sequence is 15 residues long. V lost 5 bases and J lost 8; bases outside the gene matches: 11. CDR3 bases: TGTGCCAGCAGCCAGACAGGGGTGCCCGGTGATGAGCAGTTCTTC. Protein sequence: CASSQTGVPGDEQFF.

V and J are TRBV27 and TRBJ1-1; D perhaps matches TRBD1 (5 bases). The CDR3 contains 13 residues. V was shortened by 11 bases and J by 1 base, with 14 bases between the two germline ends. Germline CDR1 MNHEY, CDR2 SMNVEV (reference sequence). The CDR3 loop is CACGWGPNTEAFF. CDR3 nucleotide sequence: TGTGCCTGCGGGTGGGGCCCGAACACTGAAGCTTTCTTT.

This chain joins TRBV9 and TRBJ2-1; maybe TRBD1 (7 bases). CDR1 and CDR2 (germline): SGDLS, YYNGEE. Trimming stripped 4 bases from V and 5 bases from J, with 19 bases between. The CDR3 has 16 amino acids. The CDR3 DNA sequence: TGTGCCAGCAGCCCTTATACCAGGGGGGTAGACAATGAGCAGTTCTTC. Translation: CASSPYTRGVDNEQFF.

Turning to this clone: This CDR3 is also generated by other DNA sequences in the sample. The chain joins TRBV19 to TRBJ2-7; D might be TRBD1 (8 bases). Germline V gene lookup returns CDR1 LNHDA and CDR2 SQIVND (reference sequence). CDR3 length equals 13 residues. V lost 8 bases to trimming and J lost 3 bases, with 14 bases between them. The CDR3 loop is CASSAGQVYEQYF. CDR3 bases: TGTGCCAGTTCAGCGGGACAGGTCTACGAGCAGTACTTC.

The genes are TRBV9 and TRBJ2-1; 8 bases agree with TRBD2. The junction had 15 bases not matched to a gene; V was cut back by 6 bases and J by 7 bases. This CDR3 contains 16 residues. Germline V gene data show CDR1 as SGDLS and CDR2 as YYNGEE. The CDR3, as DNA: TGTGCCAGCACCCCGGGACTAGTCATTAAGGCGAATGAGCAGTTCTTC. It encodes CASTPGLVIKANEQFF. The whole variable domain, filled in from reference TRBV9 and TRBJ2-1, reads DSGVTQTPKHLITATGQRVTLRCSPRSGDLSVYWYQQSLDQGLQFLIQYYNGEERAKGNILERFSAQQFPDLHSELNLSSLELGDSALYFCASTPGLVIKANEQFFGPGTRLTVL.

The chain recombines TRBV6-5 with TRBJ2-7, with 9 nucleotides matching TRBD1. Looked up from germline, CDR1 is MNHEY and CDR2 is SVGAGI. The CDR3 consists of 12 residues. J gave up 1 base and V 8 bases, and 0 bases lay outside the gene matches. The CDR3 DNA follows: TGTGCCAGCGGGACAGGGTCCTACGAGCAGTACTTC. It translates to CASGTGSYEQYF.

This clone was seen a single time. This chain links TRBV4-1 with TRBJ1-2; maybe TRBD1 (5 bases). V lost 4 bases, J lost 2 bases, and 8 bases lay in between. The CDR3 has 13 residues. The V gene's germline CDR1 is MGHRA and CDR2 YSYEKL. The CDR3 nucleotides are TGCGCCAGCAGCCCCGGGACCAACTATGGCTACACCTTC. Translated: CASSPGTNYGYTF.

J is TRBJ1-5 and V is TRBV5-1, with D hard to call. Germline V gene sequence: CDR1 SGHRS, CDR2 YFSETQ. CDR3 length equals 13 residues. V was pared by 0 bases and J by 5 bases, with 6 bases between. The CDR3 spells CASSLDLYQPQHF. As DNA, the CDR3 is TGCGCCAGCAGCTTGGATTTGTATCAGCCCCAGCATTTT.

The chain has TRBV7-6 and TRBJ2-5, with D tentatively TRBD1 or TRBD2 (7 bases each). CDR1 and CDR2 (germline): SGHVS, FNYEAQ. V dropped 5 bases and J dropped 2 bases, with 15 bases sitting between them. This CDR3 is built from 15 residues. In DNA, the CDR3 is TGTGCCAGCAGCCCTTTTCAGGGGGGGCAAGAGACCCAGTACTTC. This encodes CASSPFQGGQETQYF.